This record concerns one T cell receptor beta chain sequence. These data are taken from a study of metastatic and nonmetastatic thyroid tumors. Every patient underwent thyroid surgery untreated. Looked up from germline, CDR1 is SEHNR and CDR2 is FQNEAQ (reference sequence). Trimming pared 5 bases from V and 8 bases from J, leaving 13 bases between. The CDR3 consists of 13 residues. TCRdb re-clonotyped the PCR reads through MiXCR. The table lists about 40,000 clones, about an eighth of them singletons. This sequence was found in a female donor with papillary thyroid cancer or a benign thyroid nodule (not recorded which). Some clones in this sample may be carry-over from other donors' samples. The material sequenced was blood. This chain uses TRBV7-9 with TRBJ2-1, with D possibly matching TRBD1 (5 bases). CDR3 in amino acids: CASSVQGVHEQFF. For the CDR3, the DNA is TGTGCCAGCAGCGTGCAGGGCGTGCATGAGCAGTTCTTC.